This note documents a single T cell receptor beta chain sequence. Researchers built TCR beta cDNA using 5'RACE template switching with UMIs. No DNA is given; TCRdb re-called the 5' RACE reads and lists each CDR3 protein once. Seen in this sample are more than 400,000 distinct CDR3 sequences; the ten most common clones hold less than 7.5%. Germline CDR1 is LNHNV and CDR2 is YYDKDF (reference sequence). This CDR3 contains 13 residues. The data derive from a study of T cells expressing NK-cell markers. The gene calls are TRBV15 and TRBJ2-5; as DNA is missing, the TRBD1 call by TCRdb cannot be tested. The specimen sequenced was blood T cells: a sorted CD56 or NKG2C T cell subset, CD4+ or CD8+ T cells, or bulk PBMC T cells (not recorded which). This sequence originates from a woman between 18 and 75 years old in good health. CDR3 sequence: CATSRTGSETQYF.